This section outlines one TCR beta chain sequence together with its context. What it recognizes is unknown. PCR was performed using 60 Vbeta and 13 Jbeta primers. Libraries were prepared by immunoSEQ multiplex PCR; TCRdb keeps only in-frame clonotypes and omits some of them. The sample contains approximately 160,000 clones, approximately 80% of which appear only once. CDR3 length: 12 residues. Trimming cost V 5 bases and J 7 bases, with 9 bases left between them. The germline V gene has CDR1 SGHVS and CDR2 FNYEAQ. This record comes from a study of cytomegalovirus exposure and HLA in healthy donors. Study summary: An early release of data contained approximately 80 million unique TCRs, which came from HLA-typed donors.

General study results and limits: The investigators catalogued 160 or so TCR beta chains as cytomegalovirus-associated. The study reported that TCR beta sequences accurately predicted HLA-A and HLA-B alleles in most subjects. In all likelihood, a cluster of highly shared sequence variants was a sequencing artifact.

The clonotype comes from a woman aged 40 to 50 in good health and CMV-seropositive. Material: PBMCs. This rearrangement joins TRBV7-6 to TRBJ2-1, with D possibly matching TRBD1 (6 bases). Here the CDR3 DNA reads TGTGCCAGCAGCGGCAGGGGAAATGAGCAGTTCTTC. It codes for CASSGRGNEQFF. The entire variable domain, with the rest obtained from reference TRBV7-6 and TRBJ2-1, is as follows: GAGVSQSPRYKVTKRGQDVALRCDPISGHVSLYWYRQALGQGPEFLTYFNYEAQQDKSGLPNDRFSAERPEGSISTLTIQRTEQRDSAMYRCASSGRGNEQFFGPGTRLTVL.